The present entry profiles one T cell receptor beta chain with its context. Sequencing used immunoSEQ multiplex PCR; TCRdb keeps in-frame clones, though not all of them. The sample holds 260,000 or so clones; roughly four fifths are singletons and the top ten take about 4.4%. This record belongs to a study of blood T cell repertoires in COVID-19. The TCR comes from a woman in her 70s with acute or convalescent COVID-19. The sequenced material came from peripheral blood.

The CDR3 spells CASGAQGLHNSPLHF. The CDR3 region has the DNA TGTGCCAGCGGTGCACAGGGTCTCCATAATTCACCCCTCCACTTT. The rearrangement uses TRBV2 and TRBJ1-6, with a weak D call TRBD1 (6 bases). The ends were cut back, 8 bases at V and 5 bases at J, with 16 bases in the middle. This CDR3 is built from 15 residues. Germline loops: CDR1 SNHLY, CDR2 FYNNEI.